Following are 9 T cell receptor beta chains from one sample sequenced in a study of T cells after yellow fever vaccination. TCRdb itself ran the 5' RACE reads through MiXCR, one entry per CDR3 protein. The profile shows just under 600,000 distinct CDR3 sequences, roughly 13% of them singletons. Sequences were derived from PBMCs, sampled on the day of the yellow fever booster vaccination. All receptors derive from a man aged 30-40 years who received the YFV17D yellow fever vaccine.

This clonotype was observed a handful of times. This chain links TRBV7-9 with TRBJ1-3; D is ambiguous. The CDR3 contains 17 residues. CDR1 is SEHNR and CDR2 is FQNEAQ in the germline V gene (reference sequence). The ends were cut back, 1 base at V and 0 bases at J, with 13 bases in the middle. CDR3 protein: CASSLGRPAYSGNTIYF. For the CDR3, the DNA is TGTGCCAGCAGCTTAGGTCGGCCCGCTTACTCTGGAAACACCATATATTTT.

Concerning this clonotype: A much bigger clone sits one base away, suggesting this may be a read error. J is TRBJ2-2 and V is TRBV4-3; no clear D gene. CDR3 length equals 14 residues. V was clipped by 0 bases and J by 3 bases, with 5 bases between them. Germline assignment: CDR1 LGHNA and CDR2 YSLEER. DNA for the CDR3: TGCGCCAGCAGCCAAGAACATCACACCGGGGAGCTGTTTTTT. Translating gives CASSQEHHTGELFF.

This clonotype was counted between two and nine times. The DNA for the CDR3 is TGCGCCAGCAGCGGGGAGCCCACAGATACGCAGTATTTT. Its translation: CASSGEPTDTQYF. The V call is TRBV5-1, the J call TRBJ2-3, with D tentatively TRBD2 (5 bases). Trimming shortened V by 4 bases and J by 2 bases, and 8 bases separated the two germline ends. Germline V gives CDR1 SGHRS, CDR2 YFSETQ. CDR3 length: 13 residues.

This clonotype was recorded many times. V is TRBV28 and J is TRBJ2-1; 10 nucleotides match TRBD1. CDR3 length: 17 amino acids. Germline values: CDR1 MDHEN, CDR2 SYDVKM. Trimming took 6 bases from V and 8 from J; bases not matched to a gene: 16. This chain's CDR3 is CASSSPGTGDDFYEQFF. Here the CDR3 DNA reads TGTGCCAGCAGCTCCCCTGGGACAGGGGACGATTTTTATGAGCAGTTCTTC.

The DNA of the CDR3 is TGCAGTGCTCCTCTCTTTGGGGTTGACGGGACCCAGTACTTC. It yields the protein CSAPLFGVDGTQYF. The chain has TRBV20-1 and TRBJ2-5; D not resolved. Germline V gives CDR1 DFQATT, CDR2 SNEGSKA (reference sequence). V dropped 5 bases and J dropped 7 bases, with 20 bases sitting between them. The CDR3 length is 14 residues.

This chain links TRBV11-2 with TRBJ1-4; 7 nucleotides align to TRBD1. Germline values: CDR1 SGHAT, CDR2 FQNNGV. The CDR3 has 14 residues. Losses at the gene ends were 5 bases for V and 7 bases for J; bases not matched to a gene: 7. The CDR3 here is CASSHPGGSEKLFF. The CDR3 DNA sequence: TGTGCCAGCAGCCATCCAGGGGGTAGTGAAAAACTGTTTTTT.

This clonotype appeared once. The V and J genes are TRBV5-4 and TRBJ1-4; TRBD1 aligns across 8 bases. The CDR3 extends over 14 amino acids. Germline values: CDR1 SGHNT, CDR2 YYREEE (reference sequence). The V gene end was trimmed by 4 bases and the J gene end by 6 bases; junction bases not matched to a gene: 5. CDR3 in amino acids: CASSPRTGYEKLFF. The CDR3 DNA reads as TGTGCCAGCAGCCCAAGGACAGGGTATGAAAAACTGTTTTTT.

This clonotype turned up a few times. The chain joins TRBV2 to TRBJ2-2; maybe TRBD1 (6 bases). CDR3 length: 16 amino acids. V dropped 1 base and J dropped 1 base, with 10 bases sitting between them. Germline CDR1 reads SNHLY; CDR2 reads FYNNEI. CDR3 sequence (DNA): TGTGCCAGCAGTGAAGAACAGGGTGTGAACACCGGGGAGCTGTTTTTT. As protein: CASSEEQGVNTGELFF.

This chain links TRBV15 with TRBJ2-2, with 9 bases lining up with TRBD2. V gave up 3 bases and J gave up 6 bases; unmatched junction bases: 8. The germline CDR1 and CDR2 sequences are LNHNV and YYDKDF (reference sequence). The CDR3 has 16 amino acids. CDR3 sequence reads: CATSRVVVAGAGELFF. CDR3 coding DNA: TGTGCCACCAGCAGGGTGGTAGTAGCGGGAGCCGGGGAGCTGTTTTTT.